Presented here are 30 T cell receptor beta chains from one specimen sequenced in a study of T cells in Graves' hyperthyroidism and ophthalmopathy. RNA transcripts yielded amplified TCR beta CDR3 regions. Initially, a first-round RT-PCR of the TCR CDR3 employed the HTBI primer set. TCRdb fed the multiplex PCR reads into MiXCR, producing one record per CDR3 protein. Of 500,000 to 800,000 distinct CDR3 sequences in the sample, just under 45% are singletons; the top ten hold 7% to 7.5%. Sequencing was carried out using peripheral blood or thyroid tissue (not recorded which). These receptors were collected from an adult man with Graves' disease, either hyperthyroidism or ophthalmopathy (not recorded which).

The genes are TRBV19 and TRBJ2-7; D call uncertain. The V gene lost 9 bases and the J gene lost 0 bases, with 21 bases spanning the gap. Germline V gives CDR1 LNHDA, CDR2 SQIVND (reference sequence). This CDR3 is 16 amino acids long. The CDR3 protein is CASSPRERFNSYEQYF. CDR3 in DNA: TGTGCCAGCAGCCCCCGTGAAAGGTTCAACTCCTACGAGCAGTACTTC.

The chain has TRBV9 and TRBJ1-1; possibly TRBD1 for D (6 bases). Germline assignment: CDR1 SGDLS and CDR2 YYNGEE. V was cut by 0 bases and J by 2 bases, with 11 bases left in between. This CDR3 contains 15 residues. The CDR3 nucleotides read TGTGCCAGCAGCGTAGTTGGGGGCAGTAACACTGAAGCTTTCTTT. Its protein is CASSVVGGSNTEAFF.

The chain is built from TRBV12-3 or TRBV12-4 and TRBJ2-7, with 7 bases aligning to TRBD1. The CDR3 has 14 amino acids. Losses at the gene ends were 5 bases for V and 0 bases for J; bases not matched to a gene: 4. The CDR3 here is CASSDRDSSYEQYF. In DNA, the CDR3 is TGTGCCAGCAGTGACAGGGACAGCTCCTACGAGCAGTACTTC.

This clonotype was seen ten or more times. This chain connects TRBV12-3 or TRBV12-4 to TRBJ1-2; D not certain. Deletions cut 3 bases from V and 2 bases from J, with 10 bases between. This CDR3 is 14 amino acids long. The CDR3 loop reads CASSLSSYNYGYTF. The CDR3 DNA follows: TGTGCCAGCAGTTTGAGCAGCTACAACTATGGCTACACCTTC.

The sample holds a few counts of this clonotype. The chain is built from TRBV12-3 or TRBV12-4 and TRBJ1-2; D is unclear. This CDR3 comprises 13 residues. Between the trimmed V and J ends, which lost 5 bases and 3 bases, there was a span of 10 bases. The DNA of the CDR3 is TGTGCCAGCAGTGTAAATGGGGACTATGGCTACACCTTC. It encodes CASSVNGDYGYTF.

This clonotype was seen many times. The gene calls are TRBV7-3 and TRBJ1-1; weak D call: TRBD1 (5 bases). Germline V gene data show CDR1 as SGHTA and CDR2 as FQGTGA. The CDR3 runs to 13 residues. V was cut by 2 bases and J by 8 bases, with 12 bases left in between. For the CDR3, the DNA is TGTGCCAGCAGCTTATTGGGGCGAGAGGAAGCTTTCTTT. It encodes CASSLLGREEAFF.

This clonotype was recorded at least ten times. The chain uses TRBV13 and TRBJ1-1, with no clear D. Germline lookup yields CDR1 PRHDT and CDR2 FYEKMQ (reference sequence). This CDR3 has 11 amino acids. V lost 8 bases, J lost 5 bases, and 9 bases lay in between. In DNA, the CDR3 is TGTGCCAGCGGGATGGGGACTGAAGCTTTCTTT. This encodes CASGMGTEAFF.

In this sample, this clonotype turned up many times. The chain has TRBV7-9 and TRBJ2-7; perhaps TRBD2 as D (5 bases). The CDR3 covers 14 residues. Germline assignment: CDR1 SEHNR and CDR2 FQNEAQ (reference sequence). V dropped 5 bases and J dropped 2 bases, with 13 bases sitting between them. CDR3 sequence (DNA): TGTGCCAGCAGCGTAACCGGGGTGCCCTACGAGCAGTACTTC. Translation gives CASSVTGVPYEQYF.

V is TRBV20-1 and J is TRBJ2-2; the D call may be TRBD1 or TRBD2 (5 bases each). CDR1 is DFQATT and CDR2 is SNEGSKA in the germline V gene (reference sequence). The CDR3 spans 13 residues. Trimming cost V 8 bases and J 2 bases, with 12 bases left between them. The CDR3 region has the DNA TGCAGTACTAAGGGACCTAACACCGGGGAGCTGTTTTTT. The encoded protein is CSTKGPNTGELFF.

Ten or more counts support this clonotype. V usage is TRBV24-1 and J usage is TRBJ2-7, with D possibly being TRBD2 (5 bases). V dropped 4 bases and J dropped 9 bases, with 18 bases sitting between them. The CDR3 is 14 amino acids. CDR1 KGHDR and CDR2 SFDVKD come from the germline V gene. The DNA for the CDR3 is TGTGCCACCAGTGACGCTAAACTAGAGTCTGGGCAGTACTTC. Its translation is CATSDAKLESGQYF.

The V and J genes are TRBV20-1 and TRBJ1-4; a weak D match, TRBD1 (5 bases). The V gene lost 6 bases and the J gene lost 5 bases, with 13 bases spanning the gap. This CDR3 has 13 amino acids. Germline CDR1 is DFQATT and CDR2 is SNEGSKA (reference sequence). The CDR3 region is CSAPGLANEKLFF. CDR3 DNA sequence: TGCAGTGCCCCGGGACTGGCGAATGAAAAACTGTTTTTT.

This chain links TRBV9 with TRBJ1-1; D perhaps matches TRBD1 (5 bases). CDR3 length: 15 amino acids. CDR1 SGDLS and CDR2 YYNGEE come from the germline V gene. V lost 0 bases and J lost 2, with 11 bases in between. CDR3 in amino acids: CASSVVSGGNTEAFF. CDR3 in DNA: TGTGCCAGCAGCGTAGTTTCGGGGGGAAACACTGAAGCTTTCTTT.

The sample holds a few counts of this clonotype. This chain connects TRBV7-4 to TRBJ2-7; no definite D call. Per germline, CDR1 SGHVT and CDR2 SQSDAQ. V lost 5 bases and J 2 bases, leaving 16 bases between the germline ends. The CDR3 has 15 amino acids. The CDR3 nucleotides are TGTGCCAGCAGCCAAGCCTCGGCGGCTGCCTACGAGCAGTACTTC. Protein: CASSQASAAAYEQYF.

The V gene is TRBV29-1, the J gene TRBJ1-5, with a possible D match to TRBD1 (5 bases). The CDR3 is 13 amino acids. In germline, CDR1 is SQVTM, CDR2 ANQGSEA. Trimming removed 4 bases from V and 3 bases from J, with 10 bases in between. The DNA for the CDR3 is TGCAGCGTTGGGGCAGGGTACAATCAGCCCCAGCATTTT. Translation: CSVGAGYNQPQHF.

A remark on this clonotype: A read error may produce the germline difference seen at one junction end. V and J are TRBV5-1 and TRBJ2-7; 8 bases fit TRBD1. Germline V gene data show CDR1 as SGHRS and CDR2 as YFSETQ. The CDR3 is made up of 16 amino acids. The CDR3 DNA sequence: TGCGCCGGCAGCTTGGACCCAGGGGGCGTACCCTACGAGCAGTACTTC. It specifies CAGSLDPGGVPYEQYF.

This clonotype was found many times. In nucleotides, the CDR3 is TGTGCCAGCAGGGGAACGGGCCGCTCTGGGGCCAACGTCCTGACTTTC. This sequence encodes CASRGTGRSGANVLTF. The V call is TRBV7-8, the J call TRBJ2-6, with D unresolved. Trimming stripped 6 bases from V and 0 bases from J, with 12 bases between. Germline CDR1 is SGHVS and CDR2 is FQNEAQ. The length of the CDR3 is 16 residues. The variable domain in full, completed from reference TRBV7-8 and TRBJ2-6, reads GAGVSQSPRYKVAKRGQDVALRCDPISGHVSLFWYQQALGQGPEFLTYFQNEAQLDKSGLPSDRFFAERPEGSVSTLKIQRTQQEDSAVYLCASRGTGRSGANVLTFGAGSRLTVL.

There are a few counts of this clonotype. The chain has TRBV6-1 and TRBJ1-2; D gene uncertain. Germline V gene lookup returns CDR1 MNHNS and CDR2 SASEGT. The CDR3 length is 13 residues. V was trimmed by 3 bases and J by 7 bases, leaving 12 bases between them. The DNA for the CDR3 is TGTGCCAGCAGTGAGAGAGGGAGGGCTGGCTACACCTTC. Translated: CASSERGRAGYTF.

In this sample, this clonotype turned up a few times. V gene TRBV12-3 or TRBV12-4 combines with J gene TRBJ1-1; D is ambiguous. CDR3 length: 13 amino acids. Trimming shortened V by 6 bases and J by 5 bases, and 13 bases separated the two germline ends. The CDR3: CASSFEEGTEAFF. The DNA for the CDR3 is TGTGCCAGCAGCTTCGAAGAGGGAACTGAAGCTTTCTTT.

The chain links TRBV29-1 to TRBJ2-5; 10 bases line up with TRBD1. The trim removed 6 bases at V and 4 bases at J, leaving 8 bases unmatched. The CDR3 is made up of 14 amino acids. The V gene's germline CDR1 is SQVTM and CDR2 ANQGSEA. The DNA for the CDR3 is TGCAGCGTGAGGCGACAGGGGGCTATAGAGACCCAGTACTTC. Protein: CSVRRQGAIETQYF.

The chain joins TRBV6-1 to TRBJ2-7; a weak D match, TRBD2 (6 bases). The CDR3 covers 14 residues. Trimming took 8 bases from V and 0 from J, leaving 14 bases between them. Germline CDR1 reads MNHNS; CDR2 reads SASEGT. In DNA form, the CDR3 reads TGTGCCAGCTTCAGCGGGTCTAGCTCCTACGAGCAGTACTTC. Its translation is CASFSGSSSYEQYF.

About this clonotype: This may be a read error, as it is one base from a much larger clone. The rearrangement joins TRBV15 to TRBJ1-1; D perhaps matches TRBD1 (5 bases). CDR1 is LNHNV and CDR2 is YYDKDF in the germline V gene (reference sequence). The CDR3 totals 14 residues. CDR3 coding DNA: TGTGCCACCAGCGGAGATCGATGGGACCTTGAAGCTTTCTTT. This translates into CATSGDRWDLEAFF.

The gene calls are TRBV7-8 and TRBJ1-1; D is ambiguous. From germline, CDR1 is SGHVS and CDR2 FQNEAQ. The length of the CDR3 is 17 residues. Between the trimmed V and J ends, which lost 2 bases and 0 bases, there was a span of 16 bases. The DNA for the CDR3 is TGTGCCAGCAGCTTAAGCCGAGGGCCCGCTATGAACACTGAAGCTTTCTTT. Protein sequence: CASSLSRGPAMNTEAFF.

This chain joins TRBV20-1 and TRBJ1-2; maybe TRBD1 (5 bases). Per the germline V gene, CDR1 is DFQATT and CDR2 is SNEGSKA (reference sequence). Trimming shortened V by 7 bases and J by 6 bases, and 12 bases separated the two germline ends. This CDR3 has 11 amino acids. The CDR3: CSVVRADGYTF. CDR3 DNA: TGCAGTGTGGTCAGGGCAGATGGCTACACCTTC.

With respect to this clonotype: A much larger clone lies a single base off, so this may be a read error. The rearrangement joins TRBV7-2 to TRBJ1-1; D may be TRBD1 (6 bases). In germline, CDR1 is SGHTA, CDR2 FQGNSA. The V and J ends lost 8 bases and 1 base respectively, with 14 bases between them. This CDR3 is 14 amino acids long. CDR3 sequence reads: CASRVGRGNTEAFF. In DNA, the CDR3 is TGTGCCAGCCGAGTGGGCAGGGGGAACACTGAAGCTTTCTTT.

This clonotype has more than one count but fewer than ten. The chain joins TRBV7-3 to TRBJ1-5; a possible D gene is TRBD1 (5 bases). V was clipped by 2 bases and J by 7 bases, with 15 bases between them. CDR3 size: 15 residues. Germline V gives CDR1 SGHTA, CDR2 FQGTGA. In DNA, the CDR3 is TGTGCCAGCAGCTTAGACTTAGGGGTACGACAGCCCCAGCATTTT. As protein: CASSLDLGVRQPQHF.

The J gene is TRBJ1-2, the V gene TRBV7-2; weak D call: TRBD1 (5 bases). CDR3 length equals 16 residues. Germline V lookup: CDR1 SGHTA, CDR2 FQGNSA. Trimming left V 4 bases short and J 4 bases short, with 19 bases between. The CDR3 DNA is TGTGCCAGCAGCTCACTCGGGGCAGGGTCTGCCTATGGCTACACCTTC. Translating gives CASSSLGAGSAYGYTF.

This clonotype was counted ten times or more. J is TRBJ1-6 and V is TRBV7-2; TRBD1 aligns across 8 bases. Germline V gives CDR1 SGHTA, CDR2 FQGNSA. With 4 bases clipped from V and 7 bases from J, the junction kept 9 bases outside the gene matches. The CDR3 is 16 amino acids. CDR3 sequence reads: CASSSQPGGKNSPLHF. The CDR3 nucleotides are TGTGCCAGCAGCTCTCAGCCAGGGGGCAAAAATTCACCCCTCCACTTT.

This clonotype showed up just a few times. The rearrangement links TRBV7-9 to TRBJ2-2; D uncertain. Per germline, CDR1 SEHNR and CDR2 FQNEAQ (reference sequence). The germline V and J ends were trimmed by 2 bases and 0 bases, with 10 bases remaining between them. The CDR3 extends over 16 amino acids. The CDR3 DNA follows: TGTGCCAGCAGCTTAATGGAATACGCGAACACCGGGGAGCTGTTTTTT. Its translation: CASSLMEYANTGELFF.

The rearrangement joins TRBV2 to TRBJ2-7; 10 bases line up with TRBD1. The length of the CDR3 is 14 residues. The trim removed 7 bases at V and 3 bases at J, leaving 6 bases unmatched. CDR1 SNHLY and CDR2 FYNNEI come from the germline V gene. The CDR3 here is CASTPGTGDYEQYF. CDR3 coding DNA: TGTGCCAGCACCCCCGGGACAGGGGACTACGAGCAGTACTTC.

The rearrangement uses TRBV7-6 and TRBJ2-5, with 9 positions matching TRBD1. Germline CDR1 SGHVS, CDR2 FNYEAQ. The V segment lost 5 bases and the J segment 4 bases; nucleotides outside the gene matches: 11. CDR3 length: 16 residues. The CDR3 loop is CASSATTGGRGETQYF. In nucleotides, the CDR3 is TGTGCCAGCAGCGCCACTACAGGGGGCAGGGGAGAGACCCAGTACTTC.